The 23 T cell receptor beta chains reported below all come from one sample, sequenced in a study of blood T cell repertoires in COVID-19. Using immunoSEQ multiplex PCR, the repertoire was profiled, and TCRdb retains in-frame clones only, with some absent. The data show some 190,000 clones, approximately 85% seen once. The specimen was peripheral blood. The receptors come from a man in his sixties with acute or convalescent COVID-19.

The chain carries TRBV5-1 and TRBJ1-2, with 7 positions matching TRBD1. The CDR3 contains 14 residues. With 1 base clipped from V and 8 bases from J, the junction kept 8 bases outside the gene matches. In germline, CDR1 is SGHRS, CDR2 YFSETQ. The CDR3 sequence: CASSLTNRGGGYTF. CDR3 sequence (DNA): TGCGCCAGCAGCTTGACAAACAGGGGTGGGGGCTACACCTTC.

This chain uses TRBV7-9 with TRBJ2-3; 12 bases align to TRBD2. Trimming cost V 1 base and J 6 bases; bases outside gene matches: 5. Germline loops: CDR1 SEHNR, CDR2 FQNEAQ (reference sequence). The CDR3 length is 16 residues. The CDR3 region has the DNA TGTGCCAGCAGCTTAGATCTAGCGGGAGGGAGGGATACGCAGTATTTT. It translates to CASSLDLAGGRDTQYF.

The CDR3 nucleotides are TGTGCCAGCAGCCCTACCCCAGCGGGTGACAATGAGCAGTTCTTC. This gives the protein CASSPTPAGDNEQFF. The V and J genes are TRBV11-2 and TRBJ2-1; possibly TRBD2 for D (6 bases). The CDR3 totals 15 residues. Germline V gives CDR1 SGHAT, CDR2 FQNNGV. V was clipped by 5 bases and J by 5 bases, with 16 bases between them.

This chain links TRBV3-1 (or the pseudogene TRBV3-2) with TRBJ2-7; no reliable D call. Per the germline V gene, CDR1 is LGHDT and CDR2 is YNNKEL (reference sequence). This CDR3 has 14 amino acids. V lost 1 base and J lost 2, with 9 bases in between. The CDR3 loop is CASSQVATTYEQYF. CDR3 nucleotides: TGTGCCAGCAGCCAAGTGGCCACTACCTACGAGCAGTACTTC.

This clone has only a few counts. The rearrangement uses TRBV6-1 and TRBJ1-1; D not resolved. The CDR3 has 14 residues. The V end was cut by 1 base, the J end by 4 bases, with 10 bases between. Germline V gene sequence: CDR1 MNHNS, CDR2 SASEGT. The CDR3 is CASSEGREFTEAFF. DNA of the CDR3: TGTGCCAGCAGTGAAGGAAGAGAGTTCACTGAAGCTTTCTTT.

The rearrangement links TRBV6-6 to TRBJ2-1; a possible D gene is TRBD2 (7 bases). The ends were cut back, 10 bases at V and 8 bases at J, with 18 bases in the middle. Per the germline V gene, CDR1 is MNHNY and CDR2 is SVGAGI (reference sequence). The CDR3 has 13 residues. The DNA of the CDR3 is TGTGCCACCCTCGGGGGGCCCCCGGATGAGCAGTTCTTC. It encodes CATLGGPPDEQFF.

This chain links TRBV12-3 or TRBV12-4 with TRBJ2-2; D is perhaps TRBD1 (5 bases). Trimming took off 7 bases at V and 5 bases at J, with 11 bases between the two ends. This CDR3 is 13 amino acids long. The DNA for the CDR3 is TGTGCCAGCATCCTCAGGGTTACCGGGGAGCTGTTTTTT. Translated, it gives CASILRVTGELFF.

The chain is built from TRBV6-5 and TRBJ1-5; 8 bases line up with TRBD1. The CDR3 has 15 amino acids. V gave up 4 bases and J gave up 3 bases; unmatched junction bases: 5. Germline values: CDR1 MNHEY, CDR2 SVGAGI. The CDR3 spells CASSFDRGPNQPQHF. CDR3 DNA: TGTGCCAGCAGTTTCGACAGGGGTCCCAATCAGCCCCAGCATTTT.

This clone has more than one count but fewer than ten. The gene calls are TRBV5-3 and TRBJ2-2; 7 nucleotides line up with TRBD2. TRBV5-3 is an ORF, and what it does is uncertain. The junction had 8 bases not matched to a gene; V was cut back by 0 bases and J by 3 bases. CDR3 length: 17 amino acids. The CDR3 region is CARSLAKGLVDTGELFF. CDR3 in DNA: TGTGCCAGAAGCTTGGCCAAAGGACTAGTGGACACCGGGGAGCTGTTTTTT.

The chain joins TRBV2 to TRBJ1-1; D may be TRBD1 (6 bases). The germline CDR1 and CDR2 sequences are SNHLY and FYNNEI. V lost 4 bases to trimming and J lost 0 bases, with 12 bases between them. This CDR3 has 15 residues. CDR3: CASSGGRGMNTEAFF. The CDR3 bases are TGTGCCAGCAGTGGGGGCAGGGGCATGAACACTGAAGCTTTCTTT.

The chain is built from TRBV4-1 and TRBJ1-1, with D perhaps matching TRBD1 (6 bases). Trimming pared 3 bases from V and 3 bases from J, leaving 17 bases between. Per the germline V gene, CDR1 is MGHRA and CDR2 is YSYEKL. This CDR3 has 16 amino acids. The CDR3 region is CASSHPTGTPYTEAFF. As DNA, the CDR3 is TGCGCCAGCAGCCACCCCACCGGGACACCCTACACTGAAGCTTTCTTT.

In its sample, this clone was seen once. The chain has TRBV4-1 and TRBJ2-7, with 9 bases matching TRBD1. Germline V gene data show CDR1 as MGHRA and CDR2 as YSYEKL. The J segment lost 3 bases and the V segment lost 5 bases, leaving 5 bases of the junction unmatched. The CDR3 contains 14 residues. CDR3 region: CASSTPGQGYEQYF. The CDR3 bases are TGCGCCAGCAGCACACCGGGACAGGGCTACGAGCAGTACTTC.

This chain connects TRBV10-3 to TRBJ2-1; a possible D gene is TRBD1 (6 bases). Germline V gives CDR1 ENHRY, CDR2 SYGVKD. The V and J ends lost 7 bases and 5 bases respectively, with 9 bases between them. The CDR3 loop spans 12 amino acids. The CDR3 spells CAITTGDNEQFF. The DNA for the CDR3 is TGTGCCATCACGACAGGAGACAATGAGCAGTTCTTC.

The chain carries TRBV11-2 and TRBJ1-4, with D unresolved. With 5 bases removed from V and 7 bases from J, the gap between germline ends came to 11 bases. The length of the CDR3 is 13 residues. In germline, CDR1 is SGHAT, CDR2 FQNNGV. The CDR3 spells CASSRSEGEKLFF. CDR3 in DNA: TGTGCCAGCAGCCGATCAGAGGGTGAAAAACTGTTTTTT.

J is TRBJ1-1 and V is TRBV6-2 or TRBV6-3, with 9 nucleotides matching TRBD1. Trimming took 6 bases from V and 0 from J; bases not matched to a gene: 11. The CDR3 length is 17 residues. Germline-derived CDR1 and CDR2 are MNHEY and SVGEGT. The CDR3 DNA reads TGTGCCAGCAGCCCCGGACAGGGGAGGGCCATGAACACTGAAGCTTTCTTT. It yields the protein CASSPGQGRAMNTEAFF.

J is TRBJ2-5 and V is TRBV15, with a weak D call TRBD1 (6 bases). The DNA matches TRBJ2-7 better at its end, which makes the J call doubtful. This CDR3 comprises 15 residues. Germline CDR1 reads LNHNV; CDR2 reads YYDKDF (reference sequence). CDR3 bases: TGTGCCACCAGCAGACCCGGGACACGGACCTACGAGCAGTACTTC. It is translated as CATSRPGTRTYEQYF.

V is TRBV11-2 and J is TRBJ2-7; 8 bases line up with TRBD2. CDR3 size: 13 residues. CDR1 and CDR2 from the germline V gene are SGHAT and FQNNGV. Germline trimming cut 5 bases from V and 2 bases from J; bases unmatched to any gene: 2. CDR3 sequence (DNA): TGTGCCAGCAGCAGGGGACTAGCCTACGAGCAGTACTTC. This sequence encodes CASSRGLAYEQYF.

The gene calls are TRBV9 and TRBJ2-1, with 7 positions matching TRBD2. Trimming removed 0 bases from V and 10 bases from J; junction bases left unmatched: 13. Germline V gene sequence: CDR1 SGDLS, CDR2 YYNGEE. This CDR3 has 16 amino acids. The CDR3 reads CASSVEASGQVREQFF. In DNA form, the CDR3 reads TGTGCCAGCAGCGTAGAGGCTAGCGGTCAGGTTCGGGAGCAGTTCTTC.

J is TRBJ1-6 and V is TRBV28; D gene uncertain. Germline V lookup: CDR1 MDHEN, CDR2 SYDVKM. The CDR3 runs to 14 residues. Trimming removed 2 bases from V and 3 bases from J, with 5 bases in between. The CDR3 sequence is CASSLPYYNSPLHF. Here the CDR3 DNA reads TGTGCCAGCAGTTTACCGTACTATAATTCACCCCTCCACTTT.

The chain combines TRBV5-6 with TRBJ2-5; D is unclear. The CDR3 consists of 14 residues. Germline CDR1 reads SGHDT; CDR2 reads YYEEEE. Trimming left V 2 bases short and J 3 bases short, with 11 bases between. The CDR3: CASSFDQREETQYF. In DNA, the CDR3 is TGTGCCAGCAGCTTCGACCAGCGCGAAGAGACCCAGTACTTC. Drawing the rest from reference TRBV5-6 and TRBJ2-5, the complete variable domain is DAGVTQSPTHLIKTRGQQVTLRCSPKSGHDTVSWYQQALGQGPQFIFQYYEEEERQRGNFPDRFSGHQFPNYSSELNVNALLLGDSALYLCASSFDQREETQYFGPGTRLLVL.

For the CDR3, the DNA is TGTGCCAGTAGTATACAGGGGGGATCCTACGAGCAGTACTTC. Translated: CASSIQGGSYEQYF. The rearrangement joins TRBV19 to TRBJ2-7; a weak D match, TRBD1 (7 bases). Germline V lookup: CDR1 LNHDA, CDR2 SQIVND (reference sequence). The CDR3 is 14 residues long. Trimming shortened V by 2 bases and J by 1 base, and 9 bases separated the two germline ends.

This clone was seen only once. CDR3 protein: CASSTRPDGNTEAFF. The CDR3 DNA sequence: TGTGCCAGCAGTACGAGGCCAGACGGGAACACTGAAGCTTTCTTT. The chain links TRBV27 to TRBJ1-1; D is unresolved. The CDR3 extends over 15 amino acids. Trimming left V 5 bases short and J 1 base short, with 14 bases between. Germline assignment: CDR1 MNHEY and CDR2 SMNVEV (reference sequence).

The chain recombines TRBV5-1 with TRBJ1-4; 7 nucleotides align to TRBD1. Germline loops: CDR1 SGHRS, CDR2 YFSETQ. The CDR3 contains 15 residues. V lost 1 base to trimming and J lost 3 bases; unmatched junction nucleotides: 3. Here the CDR3 DNA reads TGCGCCAGCAGCTTGCCGGGGACAGCTAATGAAAAACTGTTTTTT. Its protein is CASSLPGTANEKLFF.